This T cell receptor (beta chain) was retrieved from a study of T cell repertoires in aging, cancer and after chemotherapy. About the study: Around 10 million TCR reads were in the whole dataset.

TRB rearrangements spanning V, D and J were amplified using mixed TRB-A/B primers. A single record per CDR3 protein comes from TCRdb applying MiXCR to the multiplex PCR reads. The sample records 7,500 to 8,500 distinct CDR3 sequences, less than 35% being singletons. Note on this clonotype: The germline gene is not matched at one end of the junction; a read error may be the cause.

The germline V gene has CDR1 ENHRY and CDR2 SYGVKD. CDR3 length: 15 residues. The template was genomic DNA from peripheral blood, not RNA. Material for sequencing was blood. The receptor's source is a human donor in good health. The rearrangement links TRBV10-3 to TRBJ1-3; TRBD1 matches at 7 bases. CDR3 in DNA: TGCGCCAGCGGTAAACAGGGGAACTCTGGAAACACCATATATTTT. Protein product: CASGKQGNSGNTIYF.